Presented here are 14 T cell receptor beta chains from one specimen sequenced in a study of T cell responses to AZD1222 COVID-19 vaccine. Measured with immunoSEQ multiplex PCR; TCRdb has only the in-frame clones, and not every one. The table includes 95,000 to 150,000 clones, approximately 90% detected once. The source material was peripheral blood, sampled on day 0 of AZD1222 vaccination. The receptors come from an adult in good health.

The CDR3 is CASSLEYTLPLGYTF. CDR3 nucleotide sequence: TGTGCCAGCAGCTTGGAATACACACTCCCCCTTGGCTACACCTTC. V and J are TRBV5-5 and TRBJ1-2; D remains ambiguous. The V gene lost 0 bases and the J gene lost 7 bases, with 16 bases spanning the gap. The CDR3 length is 15 residues. Germline-derived CDR1 and CDR2 are SGHKS and YYEKEE (reference sequence).

The chain employs TRBV5-6 and TRBJ2-1; maybe TRBD2 (5 bases). V was shortened by 2 bases and J by 7 bases, with 7 bases between the two germline ends. CDR3 size: 12 residues. Per germline, CDR1 SGHDT and CDR2 YYEEEE. CDR3 nucleotides: TGTGCCAGCAGCTTAGGGAGTAATGAGCAGTTCTTC. Translation: CASSLGSNEQFF. The variable domain in full, completed from reference TRBV5-6 and TRBJ2-1, reads DAGVTQSPTHLIKTRGQQVTLRCSPKSGHDTVSWYQQALGQGPQFIFQYYEEEERQRGNFPDRFSGHQFPNYSSELNVNALLLGDSALYLCASSLGSNEQFFGPGTRLTVL.

The chain couples TRBV25-1 to TRBJ1-2, with 7 bases matching TRBD1. V was pared by 3 bases and J by 5 bases, with 6 bases of the junction left unmatched. There are 14 residues in the CDR3. Germline V lookup: CDR1 MGHDK, CDR2 SYGVNS. The CDR3 region is CASSDPGTAYGYTF. CDR3 nucleotide sequence: TGTGCCAGCAGTGACCCCGGGACAGCTTATGGCTACACCTTC.

The V call is TRBV9, the J call TRBJ2-5; 7 bases line up with TRBD1. Germline V gene data show CDR1 as SGDLS and CDR2 as YYNGEE. Trimming at V came to 3 bases and at J to 2 bases, leaving 10 bases not matched to a gene. The CDR3 loop spans 16 amino acids. The CDR3 DNA is TGTGCCAGCAGCGCCTCGAAGGGGGCTCAACAAGAGACCCAGTACTTC. Translation: CASSASKGAQQETQYF. The full variable domain, in which reference TRBV9 and TRBJ2-5 provide the parts outside the CDR3, is DSGVTQTPKHLITATGQRVTLRCSPRSGDLSVYWYQQSLDQGLQFLIQYYNGEERAKGNILERFSAQQFPDLHSELNLSSLELGDSALYFCASSASKGAQQETQYFGPGTRLLVL.

The chain employs TRBV28 and TRBJ1-6, with 9 bases fitting TRBD1. CDR1 MDHEN and CDR2 SYDVKM come from the germline V gene. The CDR3 extends over 15 amino acids. J was trimmed by 4 bases and V by 8 bases; bases with no gene match: 6. CDR3 amino acids: CASFSGQGYNSPLHF. The CDR3 DNA reads TGTGCCAGCTTTAGTGGACAGGGGTATAATTCACCCCTCCACTTT. Full variable domain (outside the CDR3, taken from reference TRBV28 and TRBJ1-6): DVKVTQSSRYLVKRTGEKVFLECVQDMDHENMFWYRQDPGLGLRLIYFSYDVKMKEKGDIPEGYSVSREKKERFSLILESASTNQTSMYLCASFSGQGYNSPLHFGNGTRLTVT.

V is TRBV30 and J is TRBJ1-1; D is undetermined. Germline CDR1 GTSNPN, CDR2 SVGIG (reference sequence). The CDR3 sequence is 15 residues long. V was trimmed by 0 bases and J by 0 bases, leaving 11 bases between them. CDR3: CAWSVVGFMNTEAFF. CDR3 DNA: TGTGCCTGGAGTGTAGTGGGGTTTATGAACACTGAAGCTTTCTTT.

The genes are TRBV5-1 and TRBJ1-4, with D unresolved. Germline CDR1 is SGHRS and CDR2 is YFSETQ. V was trimmed by 4 bases and J by 8 bases, leaving 21 bases between them. This CDR3 comprises 16 residues. The CDR3 DNA reads as TGCGCCAGCAGCGCGACGACGGGCCCGTCGGGGGAAAAACTGTTTTTT. As protein: CASSATTGPSGEKLFF.

The genes are TRBV5-1 and TRBJ1-2; D is perhaps TRBD1 (6 bases). With 4 bases removed from V and 6 bases from J, the gap between germline ends came to 16 bases. Germline V gene data show CDR1 as SGHRS and CDR2 as YFSETQ. The length of the CDR3 is 14 residues. The CDR3 reads CASSPQGGGNGYTF. CDR3 in DNA: TGCGCCAGCAGCCCCCAAGGAGGGGGGAATGGCTACACCTTC.

This clone was seen just once. The CDR3 region has the DNA TGTGCCAGCAGCGGCTTCAGGGGGGCGAACACTGAAGCTTTCTTT. Translating it yields CASSGFRGANTEAFF. The gene calls are TRBV7-9 and TRBJ1-1; TRBD1 aligns across 7 bases. CDR1 is SEHNR and CDR2 is FQNEAQ in the germline V gene (reference sequence). V dropped 5 bases and J dropped 1; count of bases not matched to a gene: 7. The CDR3 is made up of 15 amino acids.

The chain has TRBV5-1 and TRBJ1-1, with TRBD1 matching over 9 bases. Per the germline V gene, CDR1 is SGHRS and CDR2 is YFSETQ. V dropped 3 bases and J dropped 1; count of bases not matched to a gene: 4. This CDR3 is built from 15 residues. The CDR3 sequence: CASSWRGQGNTEAFF. The CDR3 DNA reads TGCGCCAGCAGCTGGCGGGGACAGGGGAACACTGAAGCTTTCTTT. The variable domain in full, with the rest retrieved from reference TRBV5-1 and TRBJ1-1, is KAGVTQTPRYLIKTRGQQVTLSCSPISGHRSVSWYQQTPGQGLQFLFEYFSETQRNKGNFPGRFSGRQFSNSRSEMNVSTLELGDSALYLCASSWRGQGNTEAFFGQGTRLTVV.

J is TRBJ2-2 and V is TRBV27, with D perhaps matching TRBD2 (6 bases). Looked up from germline, CDR1 is MNHEY and CDR2 is SMNVEV (reference sequence). This CDR3 contains 16 residues. The ends were cut back, 3 bases at V and 5 bases at J, with 16 bases in the middle. In nucleotides, the CDR3 is TGTGCCAGCAGTTTGGAGGGGCCGTGGGGGACCGGGGAGCTGTTTTTT. This encodes CASSLEGPWGTGELFF.

This clone was detected only once. CDR3 sequence reads: CASSLFGETQYF. The CDR3 bases are TGTGCCAGCAGCTTATTTGGGGAGACCCAGTACTTC. The rearrangement joins TRBV7-9 to TRBJ2-5, with D unresolved. V lost 2 bases and J lost 5, with 6 bases in between. The CDR3 has 12 residues. CDR1 is SEHNR and CDR2 is FQNEAQ in the germline V gene (reference sequence). Full variable domain (outside the CDR3, taken from reference TRBV7-9 and TRBJ2-5): DTGVSQNPRHKITKRGQNVTFRCDPISEHNRLYWYRQTLGQGPEFLTYFQNEAQLEKSRLLSDRFSAERPKGSFSTLEIQRTEQGDSAMYLCASSLFGETQYFGPGTRLLVL.

The CDR3 coding sequence is TGTGCCAGCAGTTTGGCACAGCCATATCAGCCCCAGCATTTT. Protein sequence: CASSLAQPYQPQHF. The rearrangement joins TRBV28 to TRBJ1-5; no definite D call. Germline assignment: CDR1 MDHEN and CDR2 SYDVKM. V lost 3 bases and J lost 5, with 11 bases in between. This CDR3 is built from 14 residues. The full variable domain, completed using reference TRBV28 and TRBJ1-5, is DVKVTQSSRYLVKRTGEKVFLECVQDMDHENMFWYRQDPGLGLRLIYFSYDVKMKEKGDIPEGYSVSREKKERFSLILESASTNQTSMYLCASSLAQPYQPQHFGDGTRLSIL.

The genes are TRBV27 and TRBJ1-2, with 7 bases matching TRBD1. The J segment lost 3 bases and the V segment lost 3 bases, leaving 10 bases of the junction unmatched. This CDR3 comprises 16 residues. Germline V gene lookup returns CDR1 MNHEY and CDR2 SMNVEV (reference sequence). The CDR3 region is CASSFRQGGLYYGYTF. The CDR3 nucleotides are TGTGCCAGCAGTTTCCGACAGGGAGGGCTCTACTATGGCTACACCTTC.